This T cell receptor (beta chain) is drawn from a study of cytomegalovirus exposure and HLA in healthy donors. It was with 60 Vbeta and 13 Jbeta primers that the PCR ran. This table comes from immunoSEQ multiplex PCR, and its TCRdb copy is limited to in-frame clones, with some not included. Of about 83,000 clones in the sample, 78% are singletons; the top ten hold over 4.5%. The specimen sequenced was PBMCs. This receptor was taken from a man younger than 30 in good health and CMV-seropositive.

The CDR3 nucleotides read TGTGCCAGCAGTACGCTCAGGGGGTGGCGAGCTTTCTTT. It is translated as CASSTLRGWRAFF. The chain couples TRBV6-5 to TRBJ1-1, with 7 positions matching TRBD1. With 5 bases clipped from V and 10 bases from J, the junction kept 10 bases outside the gene matches. This CDR3 is 13 amino acids long. The germline gives CDR1 MNHEY, CDR2 SVGAGI.